A single sample is the source of the 27 T cell receptor beta chains below, sequenced in a study. MiXCR, run by TCRdb on the RT-PCR reads, gives a single entry per CDR3 protein. The table lists about 700,000 distinct CDR3 sequences, 11% to 15% of them singletons. The sequencing input was memory CD4+ T cells from blood. Receptors originate from a female donor in good health, serving as a healthy control.

This clonotype was detected a few times. The chain employs TRBV25-1 and TRBJ2-1; D unresolved. Per germline, CDR1 MGHDK and CDR2 SYGVNS. Trimming took off 2 bases at V and 9 bases at J, with 14 bases between the two ends. CDR3 length equals 14 residues. The CDR3 bases are TGTGCCAGCAGTGAAGCGAACCCCGTTGGTGAGCAGTTCTTC. It is translated as CASSEANPVGEQFF.

This clonotype was counted only a few times. The rearrangement links TRBV6-5 to TRBJ1-2; TRBD1 might be the D (5 bases). Germline V gene data show CDR1 as MNHEY and CDR2 as SVGAGI. The V and J ends lost 5 bases and 4 bases respectively, with 14 bases between them. The CDR3 contains 14 residues. The CDR3 coding sequence is TGTGCCAGCAGTCGGACGCAGGGCCCCTATGGCTACACCTTC. Translation: CASSRTQGPYGYTF.

The CDR3 sequence: CASRSIGELFF. CDR3 DNA sequence: TGTGCCAGCAGGTCCATCGGGGAGCTGTTTTTT. The gene calls are TRBV12-3 or TRBV12-4 and TRBJ2-2; no clear D. The CDR3 totals 11 residues. V lost 6 bases to trimming and J lost 7 bases, with 6 bases between them.

In nucleotides, the CDR3 is TGTGCCAGCAGTCGAGATTTCTCTGGGGCCAACGTCCTGACTTTC. This sequence encodes CASSRDFSGANVLTF. The gene calls are TRBV2 and TRBJ2-6; no definite D call. Between the trimmed V and J ends, which lost 5 bases and 0 bases, there was a span of 8 bases. Germline V gene sequence: CDR1 SNHLY, CDR2 FYNNEI. There are 15 residues in the CDR3.

The rearrangement joins TRBV18 to TRBJ2-1, with 9 nucleotides matching TRBD1. After removal of 3 bases from V and 7 bases from J, the junction contained 7 bases not matched to a gene. The CDR3 totals 15 residues. Germline CDR1 KGHSH, CDR2 LQKENI. The CDR3 spells CASSPGTGNMNEQFF. The CDR3 coding sequence is TGTGCCAGCTCACCGGGGACAGGGAACATGAATGAGCAGTTCTTC.

With respect to this clonotype: One end of the junction fails to match germline, which may point to a read error. The V call is TRBV29-1, the J call TRBJ1-4, with D possibly being TRBD1 (5 bases). In germline, CDR1 is SQVTM, CDR2 ANQGSEA. This CDR3 spans 12 amino acids. CDR3 coding DNA: TGCAGCGTTGAGAGCCTTACGACAGCTCCACTTTTT. Its translation: CSVESLTTAPLF.

This sequence joins TRBV24-1 and TRBJ1-3; D perhaps matches TRBD1 (6 bases). CDR1 KGHDR and CDR2 SFDVKD come from the germline V gene. CDR3 length: 14 amino acids. Trimming cost V 3 bases and J 4 bases, with 9 bases left between them. The CDR3 DNA sequence: TGTGCCACCAGTGATGTCGGACAGGGAAACACCATATATTTT. This encodes CATSDVGQGNTIYF.

At least ten counts were recorded for this clonotype. A junction end diverges from the germline sequence, so it may reflect a read error. The chain links TRBV7-9 to TRBJ1-2; unclear D gene. CDR1 is SEHNR, CDR2 FQNEAQ, per germline (reference sequence). The CDR3 runs to 12 residues. CDR3 residues: CASSLDNYGYTF. DNA of the CDR3: TGCGCCAGCAGCCTGGATAACTATGGCTACACCTTC.

This clonotype appeared many times. The genes are TRBV29-1 and TRBJ2-1; D is perhaps TRBD2 (6 bases). The ends were cut back, 6 bases at V and 0 bases at J, with 15 bases in the middle. There are 15 residues in the CDR3. In germline, CDR1 is SQVTM, CDR2 ANQGSEA. The CDR3 DNA is TGCAGCGTCCCGACTAGTGATCGCTCCTACAATGAGCAGTTCTTC. Residues: CSVPTSDRSYNEQFF.

The genes are TRBV9 and TRBJ2-3; no definite D call. V was cut by 1 base and J by 1 base, with 13 bases left in between. The CDR3 sequence is 16 residues long. CDR1 SGDLS and CDR2 YYNGEE come from the germline V gene. CDR3 region: CASSVSGRQGTDTQYF. CDR3 DNA: TGTGCCAGCAGCGTATCTGGTAGGCAGGGCACAGATACGCAGTATTTT.

This clonotype was observed at least ten times. J is TRBJ1-1 and V is TRBV6-5; D call uncertain. V lost 5 bases and J lost 1, with 20 bases in between. CDR3 size: 17 residues. From germline, CDR1 is MNHEY and CDR2 SVGAGI. The DNA for the CDR3 is TGTGCCAGCAGTCGCCCCCCCGGCATGTGGAAGAACACTGAAGCTTTCTTT. Translating it yields CASSRPPGMWKNTEAFF.

This clonotype was observed a few times. The chain combines TRBV24-1 with TRBJ2-7; D possibly matches TRBD1 or TRBD2 (6 bases each). The CDR3 runs to 16 residues. Germline V lookup: CDR1 KGHDR, CDR2 SFDVKD. Between the trimmed V and J ends, which lost 3 bases and 2 bases, there was a span of 16 bases. CDR3 bases: TGTGCCACCAGTGATACCAAGGGGGGCTCCACCTACGAGCAGTACTTC. Translation gives CATSDTKGGSTYEQYF.

This clonotype has just a few counts. V and J are TRBV20-1 and TRBJ2-2; 8 bases fit TRBD2. This CDR3 is built from 14 residues. Trimming at V came to 6 bases and at J to 0 bases, leaving 3 bases not matched to a gene. Germline lookup yields CDR1 DFQATT and CDR2 SNEGSKA (reference sequence). CDR3: CSAAGRANTGELFF. In DNA form, the CDR3 reads TGCAGTGCCGCCGGGAGGGCGAACACCGGGGAGCTGTTTTTT.

This clonotype was seen only a few times. The genes are TRBV19 and TRBJ2-1; 13 positions match TRBD2. This CDR3 is built from 16 residues. V trimming: 6 bases; J trimming: 3 bases; junction bases outside the gene matches: 5. Germline V gene sequence: CDR1 LNHDA, CDR2 SQIVND (reference sequence). The CDR3 bases are TGTGCCAGTAGGGGACTAGCGGGACCCCTCTACAATGAGCAGTTCTTC. Protein product: CASRGLAGPLYNEQFF.

With regard to this clonotype: Sequence at one end of the junction differs from germline and may be a read error. The chain links TRBV12-3 or TRBV12-4 to TRBJ2-5; the match to TRBD2 covers 14 bases. CDR3 length: 16 residues. CDR3 in DNA: TGTGCCAGCGGGACTAGCGGGAGAGCCGCCCAAGAGACCCAGAACTTC. Translating it yields CASGTSGRAAQETQNF.

This clonotype was seen many times. The rearrangement links TRBV27 to TRBJ1-2; 7 nucleotides agree with TRBD1. Germline CDR1 and CDR2: MNHEY and SMNVEV (reference sequence). The junction had 4 bases not matched to a gene; V was cut back by 5 bases and J by 4 bases. This CDR3 comprises 13 residues. Here the CDR3 DNA reads TGTGCCAGCAGTCCGCGGGACAGCTATGGCTACACCTTC. Translating gives CASSPRDSYGYTF.

In this sample, this clonotype turned up many times. In nucleotides, the CDR3 is TGTGCCAGCAGCTTAGGTGAAAACTATGGCTACACCTTC. Its protein product is CASSLGENYGYTF. The V gene is TRBV7-2, the J gene TRBJ1-2; D gene ambiguous. Per germline, CDR1 SGHTA and CDR2 FQGNSA. Trimming removed 1 base at V and 2 bases at J, with 5 bases between. The CDR3 has 13 residues.

Only a few counts were recorded for this clonotype. The V and J genes are TRBV2 and TRBJ2-7; 7 bases are a match to TRBD2. Trimming cost V 6 bases and J 7 bases; bases outside gene matches: 9. CDR3 length: 13 residues. The V gene's germline CDR1 is SNHLY and CDR2 FYNNEI. CDR3 residues: CASRRLALEEQYF. The DNA for the CDR3 is TGTGCCAGCAGGCGACTAGCCCTGGAGGAGCAGTACTTC.

The genes are TRBV7-2 and TRBJ2-2; 12 bases fit TRBD2. This CDR3 has 15 residues. The V segment lost 5 bases and the J segment 6 bases; nucleotides outside the gene matches: 4. Germline V gene sequence: CDR1 SGHTA, CDR2 FQGNSA. The CDR3 DNA is TGTGCCAGCAGCATTAGACTAGCGGGAGCCGGGGAGCTGTTTTTT. Its protein is CASSIRLAGAGELFF.

The chain joins TRBV4-2 to TRBJ2-1; D is unclear. CDR3 length: 20 residues. CDR1 and CDR2 (germline): LGHNA, YNFKEQ. Trimming left V 2 bases short and J 0 bases short, with 23 bases between. The CDR3 region has the DNA TGTGCCAGCAGCCAACCCCCCCGCCGCGGACCTGAGAGCTCCTACAATGAGCAGTTCTTC. This sequence encodes CASSQPPRRGPESSYNEQFF.

J is TRBJ2-3 and V is TRBV10-3; D remains unclear. Trimming pared 0 bases from V and 5 bases from J, leaving 15 bases between. Looked up from germline, CDR1 is ENHRY and CDR2 is SYGVKD. The CDR3 has 16 residues. Written as DNA, the CDR3 is TGTGCCATCAGTGAGTCGCAGTCTTCAATGGTAGATACGCAGTATTTT. It is translated as CAISESQSSMVDTQYF.

This clonotype was found a few times. This sequence joins TRBV7-9 and TRBJ2-7, with 8 positions matching TRBD2. CDR3 length: 14 residues. V lost 3 bases, J lost 5 bases, and 6 bases stayed unmatched. CDR1 is SEHNR, CDR2 FQNEAQ, per germline (reference sequence). CDR3 DNA sequence: TGTGCCAGCAGCTTGTCGGCGGGAGGTGACGAGCAGTACTTC. Translating it yields CASSLSAGGDEQYF.

This clonotype was recorded at least ten times. V gene TRBV27 combines with J gene TRBJ2-3; D tentatively fits TRBD1 or TRBD2 (5 bases each). The CDR3 consists of 14 residues. CDR1 and CDR2 from the germline V gene are MNHEY and SMNVEV (reference sequence). With 4 bases removed from V and 1 base from J, the gap between germline ends came to 9 bases. The CDR3 region has the DNA TGTGCCAGCAGTTGGGACCAACGCACAGATACGCAGTATTTT. Translated, it gives CASSWDQRTDTQYF.

For this clonotype: Just one base apart from a much larger clone, this may be a read error. The V and J genes are TRBV7-2 and TRBJ2-7, with 9 bases identical to TRBD2. There are 13 residues in the CDR3. Germline CDR1 reads SGHTA; CDR2 reads FQGNSA. V lost 3 bases to trimming and J lost 8 bases; unmatched junction nucleotides: 5. CDR3 protein: CASSFAGGYKQYF. In nucleotides, the CDR3 is TGTGCCAGCAGCTTCGCGGGAGGGTACAAGCAGTACTTC.

The rearrangement joins TRBV6-1 to TRBJ1-1, with D possibly being TRBD1 (5 bases). The CDR3 length is 14 residues. Trimming left V 6 bases short and J 2 bases short, with 13 bases between. Germline V gene lookup returns CDR1 MNHNS and CDR2 SASEGT. The CDR3 sequence: CASRGGISNTEAFF. CDR3 coding DNA: TGTGCCAGCAGGGGGGGGATATCTAACACTGAAGCTTTCTTT.

This clonotype was found a few times. The CDR3 bases are TGCATGCAGGGGGGCGTTGGCTACACCTTC. Its protein is CMQGGVGYTF. The genes are TRBV20-1 and TRBJ1-2; TRBD1 matches at 7 bases. Germline V gene lookup returns CDR1 DFQATT and CDR2 SNEGSKA (reference sequence). This CDR3 is built from 10 residues.

The chain recombines TRBV20-1 with TRBJ2-5; D is unresolved. This CDR3 has 15 residues. CDR1 is DFQATT, CDR2 SNEGSKA, per germline (reference sequence). Trimming took off 2 bases at V and 7 bases at J, with 20 bases between the two ends. The CDR3 DNA is TGCAGTGCTAGAAACTATCTGGGCAGCCTTGGGACCCAGTACTTC. Translation: CSARNYLGSLGTQYF.